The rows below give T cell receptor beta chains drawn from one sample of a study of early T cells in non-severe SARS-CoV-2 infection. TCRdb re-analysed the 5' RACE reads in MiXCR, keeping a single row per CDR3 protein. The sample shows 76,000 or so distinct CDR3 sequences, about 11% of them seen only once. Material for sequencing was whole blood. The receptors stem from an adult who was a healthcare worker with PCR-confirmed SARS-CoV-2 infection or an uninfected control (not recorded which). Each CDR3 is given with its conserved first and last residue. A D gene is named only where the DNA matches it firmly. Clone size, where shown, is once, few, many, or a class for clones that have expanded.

CDR3nt: TGCAGTGCTAGAGATCTGGGCAGAAACTATGGCTACACCTTC
CDR3aa: CSARDLGRNYGYTF
len: 14
abundance: many
d_gene: NA
j_gene: TRBJ1-2
v_gene: TRBV20-1

CDR3nt: TGTGCCAGCAGCTATTACAGGGCGGGACCTGGGGCCAACGTCCTGACTTTC
CDR3aa: CASSYYRAGPGANVLTF
len: 17
abundance: NA
d_gene: NA
j_gene: TRBJ2-6
v_gene: TRBV6-5

CDR3nt: TGCAGTGCGAGAGGGACCGAGTTACACACTGAAGCTTTCTTT
CDR3aa: CSARGTELHTEAFF
len: 14
abundance: few
d_gene: NA
j_gene: TRBJ1-1
v_gene: TRBV20-1

CDR3nt: TGTGCCAGCAGCTCGACGGATAGCAATCAGCCCCAGCATTTT
CDR3aa: CASSSTDSNQPQHF
len: 14
abundance: many
d_gene: NA
j_gene: TRBJ1-5
v_gene: TRBV7-9

CDR3nt: TGTGCCAGCAGTTACAGTACAGTAGCCTACGAGCAGTACTTC
CDR3aa: CASSYSTVAYEQYF
len: 14
abundance: few
d_gene: NA
j_gene: TRBJ2-7
v_gene: TRBV6-2/TRBV6-3

CDR3nt: TGTGCCAGCAAACCCTTTAGTTTCGGGGCGACCGGGGAGCTGTTTTTT
CDR3aa: CASKPFSFGATGELFF
len: 16
abundance: many
d_gene: NA
j_gene: TRBJ2-2
v_gene: TRBV12-3/TRBV12-4

CDR3nt: TGTGCCAGCAGCGTCGGGCCGGAGCAGTACTTC
CDR3aa: CASSVGPEQYF
len: 11
abundance: few
d_gene: NA
j_gene: TRBJ2-7
v_gene: TRBV7-9

CDR3nt: TGCAGCGTTGAATCGGCCGGGCAGGGGTCTGGCTACACCTTC
CDR3aa: CSVESAGQGSGYTF
len: 14
abundance: NA
d_gene: NA
j_gene: TRBJ1-2
v_gene: TRBV29-1

CDR3nt: TGTGCCAGCAGCCCGCCACAGGGGTACACCGGGGAGCTGTTTTTT
CDR3aa: CASSPPQGYTGELFF
len: 15
abundance: NA
d_gene: TRBD1
j_gene: TRBJ2-2
v_gene: TRBV13

CDR3nt: TGTGCCAGCAGTTACGGGGGAAGCAATCAGCCCCAGCATTTT
CDR3aa: CASSYGGSNQPQHF
len: 14
abundance: few
d_gene: NA
j_gene: TRBJ1-5
v_gene: TRBV6-5

CDR3nt: TGTGCCAGCAGCCTAATAGCGGGGGCCACAGATACGCAGTATTTT
CDR3aa: CASSLIAGATDTQYF
len: 15
abundance: many
d_gene: TRBD2
j_gene: TRBJ2-3
v_gene: TRBV7-9